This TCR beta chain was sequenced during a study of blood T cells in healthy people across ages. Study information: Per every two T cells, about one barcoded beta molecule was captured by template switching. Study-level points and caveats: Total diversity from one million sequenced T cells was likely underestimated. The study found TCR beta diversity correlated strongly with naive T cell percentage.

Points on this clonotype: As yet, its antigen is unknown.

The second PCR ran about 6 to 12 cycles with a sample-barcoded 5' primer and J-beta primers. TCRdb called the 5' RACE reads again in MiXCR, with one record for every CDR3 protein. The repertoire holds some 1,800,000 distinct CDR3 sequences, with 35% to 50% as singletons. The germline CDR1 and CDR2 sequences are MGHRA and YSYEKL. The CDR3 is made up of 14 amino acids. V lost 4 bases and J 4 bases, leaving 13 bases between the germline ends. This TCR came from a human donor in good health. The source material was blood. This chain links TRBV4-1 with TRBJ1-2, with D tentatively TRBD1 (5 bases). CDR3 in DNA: TGCGCCAGCAGCCCCCTACGGGGCCCCTATGGCTACACCTTC. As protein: CASSPLRGPYGYTF.